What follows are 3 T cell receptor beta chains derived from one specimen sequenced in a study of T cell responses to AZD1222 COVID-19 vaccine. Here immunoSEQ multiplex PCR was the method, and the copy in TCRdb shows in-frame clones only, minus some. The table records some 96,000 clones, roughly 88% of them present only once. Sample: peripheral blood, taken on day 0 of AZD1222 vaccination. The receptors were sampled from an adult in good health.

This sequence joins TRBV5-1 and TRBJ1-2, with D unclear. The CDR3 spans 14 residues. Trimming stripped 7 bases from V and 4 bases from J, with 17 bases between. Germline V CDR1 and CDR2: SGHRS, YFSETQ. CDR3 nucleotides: TGCGCCAGCGGGCCGGAGGGTGAGGGCTATGGCTACACCTTC. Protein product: CASGPEGEGYGYTF.

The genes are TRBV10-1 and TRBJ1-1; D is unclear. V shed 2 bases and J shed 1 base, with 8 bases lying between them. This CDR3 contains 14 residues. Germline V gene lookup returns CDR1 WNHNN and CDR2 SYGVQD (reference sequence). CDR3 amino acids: CASSERRGNTEAFF. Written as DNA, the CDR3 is TGCGCCAGCAGTGAGCGGCGCGGGAACACTGAAGCTTTCTTT.

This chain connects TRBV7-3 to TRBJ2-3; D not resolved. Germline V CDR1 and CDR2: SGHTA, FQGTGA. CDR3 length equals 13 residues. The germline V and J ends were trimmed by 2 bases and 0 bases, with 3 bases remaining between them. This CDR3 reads CASSLGSTDTQYF. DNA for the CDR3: TGTGCCAGCAGCTTAGGGAGCACAGATACGCAGTATTTT.